Shown below are 30 T cell receptor beta chains from a single sample sequenced in a study of blood T cell repertoires in COVID-19. Profiled with immunoSEQ multiplex PCR; TCRdb holds only in-frame clones, not every one. This repertoire shows some 250,000 clones, approximately 80% found once; its top ten account for approximately 3.2%. The sequenced sample consisted of peripheral blood. All receptors come from a woman younger than 30 with acute or convalescent COVID-19.

This chain connects TRBV7-9 to TRBJ2-7, with a weak D call TRBD2 (6 bases). The germline gives CDR1 SEHNR, CDR2 FQNEAQ (reference sequence). V was shortened by 7 bases and J by 0 bases, with 13 bases between the two germline ends. The CDR3 sequence is 14 residues long. CDR3: CASTISGLSYEQYF. The CDR3 DNA sequence: TGTGCCAGCACCATTAGCGGTCTCTCCTACGAGCAGTACTTC.

This chain connects TRBV6-2 or TRBV6-3 to TRBJ2-3; possibly TRBD1 for D (6 bases). V was shortened by 6 bases and J by 0 bases, with 16 bases between the two germline ends. The CDR3 spans 16 residues. Germline V lookup: CDR1 MNHEY, CDR2 SVGEGT. CDR3 in DNA: TGTGCCAGCAGCCAGTACAGGGTTCCGAGCACAGATACGCAGTATTTT. It translates to CASSQYRVPSTDTQYF.

This clone showed up just a few times. The V gene is TRBV6-5, the J gene TRBJ1-1; no definite D call. V lost 0 bases and J 5 bases, leaving 13 bases between the germline ends. CDR1 and CDR2 from the germline V gene are MNHEY and SVGAGI. The CDR3 has 15 amino acids. CDR3 amino acids: CASSYSGLGETEAFF. In DNA, the CDR3 is TGTGCCAGCAGTTACTCGGGTTTAGGAGAAACTGAAGCTTTCTTT.

The chain is built from TRBV4-2 and TRBJ1-1, with TRBD1 matching 8 bases. The trim removed 3 bases at V and 4 bases at J, leaving 13 bases unmatched. This CDR3 is 17 amino acids long. CDR1 and CDR2 from the germline V gene are LGHNA and YNFKEQ. The CDR3 nucleotides read TGTGCCAGCAGCCAGCCCGGGACAGGTTCGTTACTCACTGAAGCTTTCTTT. Amino acid sequence: CASSQPGTGSLLTEAFF.

This clone appeared a few times. The J gene is TRBJ2-1, the V gene TRBV10-3; a weak D match, TRBD2 (5 bases). Trimming cost V 3 bases and J 3 bases, with 12 bases left between them. Germline V gene sequence: CDR1 ENHRY, CDR2 SYGVKD. CDR3 length: 15 residues. The CDR3 sequence: CAISERSGVYNEQFF. In nucleotides, the CDR3 is TGTGCCATCAGTGAAAGAAGCGGAGTCTACAATGAGCAGTTCTTC.

The gene calls are TRBV3-1 (or the pseudogene TRBV3-2) and TRBJ1-5, with D uncertain. There are 14 residues in the CDR3. The germline V and J ends were trimmed by 3 bases and 8 bases, with 14 bases remaining between them. Germline CDR1 LGHDT, CDR2 YNNKEL (reference sequence). The CDR3 coding sequence is TGTGCCAGCAGCCAGAACTACGTGATGGAGCCCCAGCATTTT. Its protein is CASSQNYVMEPQHF.

The V gene is TRBV7-6, the J gene TRBJ1-4; D unresolved. V was pared by 3 bases and J by 0 bases, with 8 bases between. Germline assignment: CDR1 SGHVS and CDR2 FNYEAQ. This CDR3 is 15 amino acids long. The CDR3 nucleotides are TGTGCCAGCAGCTTCGCGGGAGCAACTAATGAAAAACTGTTTTTT. Protein: CASSFAGATNEKLFF.

The chain carries TRBV18 and TRBJ1-2; the match to TRBD1 covers 8 bases. With 4 bases clipped from V and 7 bases from J, the junction kept 2 bases outside the gene matches. CDR1 is KGHSH, CDR2 LQKENI, per germline. This CDR3 region has 12 residues. CDR3 in amino acids: CASSHGQGGYTF. The DNA for the CDR3 is TGTGCCAGCTCACATGGACAGGGTGGCTACACCTTC.

The chain has TRBV7-9 and TRBJ2-7; 14 bases line up with TRBD2. The CDR3 runs to 17 residues. J gave up 5 bases and V 2 bases, and 8 bases lay outside the gene matches. Germline CDR1 and CDR2: SEHNR and FQNEAQ (reference sequence). CDR3 DNA: TGTGCCAGCAGCTTACTAGGGACTAGCGGGAGACGCCACGAGCAGTACTTC. It encodes CASSLLGTSGRRHEQYF.

The chain combines TRBV6-5 with TRBJ1-1, with a tentative D call TRBD1 (5 bases). CDR3 length: 15 amino acids. V was shortened by 5 bases and J by 4 bases, with 17 bases between the two germline ends. Germline CDR1 reads MNHEY; CDR2 reads SVGAGI. The CDR3 reads CASSHPRGARTEAFF. In DNA, the CDR3 is TGTGCCAGCAGTCACCCTCGTGGGGCCCGCACTGAAGCTTTCTTT.

Note on this clone: Other DNA sequences of this sample code for an identical CDR3. V gene TRBV11-2 combines with J gene TRBJ1-1, with D tentatively TRBD1 (5 bases). The V gene's germline CDR1 is SGHAT and CDR2 FQNNGV. The V gene lost 2 bases and the J gene lost 2 bases, with 9 bases spanning the gap. The CDR3 has 14 amino acids. The CDR3 DNA follows: TGTGCCAGCAGCTTACAGGGTCTAAACACTGAAGCTTTCTTT. Translating it yields CASSLQGLNTEAFF. Based on the CDR3 plus reference TRBV11-2 and TRBJ1-1, the full variable domain is EAGVAQSPRYKIIEKRQSVAFWCNPISGHATLYWYQQILGQGPKLLIQFQNNGVVDDSQLPKDRFSAERLKGVDSTLKIQPAKLEDSAVYLCASSLQGLNTEAFFGQGTRLTVV.

This chain connects TRBV4-1 to TRBJ2-7, with 10 bases identical to TRBD2. The trim removed 0 bases at V and 5 bases at J, leaving 13 bases unmatched. CDR3 length: 18 amino acids. The germline V gene has CDR1 MGHRA and CDR2 YSYEKL. The CDR3 loop reads CASSQDWLAGEDLDEQYF. DNA for the CDR3: TGCGCCAGCAGCCAAGATTGGCTAGCGGGAGAGGATTTAGACGAGCAGTACTTC.

This clone was detected many times. The junction and the germline gene differ at one end; a read error may be behind it. The chain is built from TRBV7-7 and TRBJ2-2; perhaps TRBD1 as D (5 bases). Germline V CDR1 and CDR2: SSHAT, FNYEAQ (reference sequence). The CDR3 contains 16 residues. In nucleotides, the CDR3 is TGTGCTAGCAGCTTAGCTCCAGGGATGAACACCGGGGAGCTGTTTTTT. Protein sequence: CASSLAPGMNTGELFF. Full variable domain (outside the CDR3, taken from reference TRBV7-7 and TRBJ2-2): GAGVSQSPRYKVTKRGQDVTLRCDPISSHATLYWYQQALGQGPEFLTYFNYEAQPDKSGLPSDRFSAERPEGSISTLTIQRTEQRDSAMYRCASSLAPGMNTGELFFGEGSRLTVL.

The gene calls are TRBV5-1 and TRBJ1-6; the D gene is possibly TRBD1 (5 bases). The CDR3 has 16 residues. Trimming left V 3 bases short and J 8 bases short, with 18 bases between. Looked up from germline, CDR1 is SGHRS and CDR2 is YFSETQ. CDR3 sequence reads: CASSSLWRGRDSPLHF. The DNA for the CDR3 is TGCGCCAGCAGCTCGTTATGGAGGGGAAGGGATTCACCCCTCCACTTT.

V is TRBV9 and J is TRBJ1-1; D is ambiguous. V was trimmed by 2 bases and J by 1 base, leaving 6 bases between them. The CDR3 covers 13 residues. Germline-derived CDR1 and CDR2 are SGDLS and YYNGEE. CDR3 sequence reads: CASSVIGNTEAFF. The CDR3 DNA reads TGTGCCAGCAGCGTGATCGGGAACACTGAAGCTTTCTTT. Looking up the rest from reference TRBV9 and TRBJ1-1 gives the full variable domain: DSGVTQTPKHLITATGQRVTLRCSPRSGDLSVYWYQQSLDQGLQFLIQYYNGEERAKGNILERFSAQQFPDLHSELNLSSLELGDSALYFCASSVIGNTEAFFGQGTRLTVV.

This clone was counted a single time. In DNA, the CDR3 is TGTGCCAGCAGTTATCAAGGGACAGATGAAGCTTTCTTT. The encoded protein is CASSYQGTDEAFF. The chain joins TRBV6-5 to TRBJ1-1; 7 bases are shared with TRBD1. This CDR3 spans 13 amino acids. The V gene's germline CDR1 is MNHEY and CDR2 SVGAGI. The V and J ends lost 3 bases and 7 bases, in that order; junction bases with no gene match: 5.

The rearrangement joins TRBV2 to TRBJ1-5; the D gene is possibly TRBD1 (5 bases). CDR1 is SNHLY and CDR2 is FYNNEI in the germline V gene. V gave up 5 bases and J gave up 4 bases, with 18 bases separating them. The CDR3 extends over 16 amino acids. CDR3 residues: CASSSRITGENQPQHF. Here the CDR3 DNA reads TGTGCCAGCAGTTCCCGGATTACAGGAGAAAATCAGCCCCAGCATTTT.

The chain has TRBV27 and TRBJ1-3; TRBD1 matches 7 bases. The CDR3 loop spans 17 amino acids. From germline, CDR1 is MNHEY and CDR2 SMNVEV (reference sequence). Losses at the gene ends were 6 bases for V and 5 bases for J; bases not matched to a gene: 16. The CDR3 DNA reads TGTGCCAGCAGCCCCGAACTGACAGGGCCATTAAGAAACACCATATATTTT. It encodes CASSPELTGPLRNTIYF.

V is TRBV7-3 and J is TRBJ2-1, with D uncertain. CDR1 and CDR2 (germline): SGHTA, FQGTGA. The CDR3 extends over 18 amino acids. V shed 5 bases and J shed 1 base, with 21 bases lying between them. CDR3 nucleotides: TGTGCCAGCAGCCCCCACGGCGGTTTAGAGACTTCCTACAATGAGCAGTTCTTC. Its protein product is CASSPHGGLETSYNEQFF.

This chain links TRBV27 with TRBJ1-2, with D possibly being TRBD1 (5 bases). Trimming took 8 bases from V and 12 from J, leaving 19 bases between them. CDR3 length equals 12 residues. Germline CDR1 and CDR2: MNHEY and SMNVEV (reference sequence). The CDR3 nucleotides are TGTGCCAGCTGGTCGGGGGGTAGTCCCCACACCTTC. Translated: CASWSGGSPHTF.

The chain is built from TRBV6-5 and TRBJ2-7, with 7 bases fitting TRBD1. V shed 7 bases, J shed 2 bases, and the junction held 5 bases outside the gene matches. This CDR3 region has 13 residues. CDR1 is MNHEY, CDR2 SVGAGI, per germline. CDR3 bases: TGTGCCAGCACGACAGGGACGACCTACGAGCAGTACTTC. Translated: CASTTGTTYEQYF.

This chain joins TRBV9 and TRBJ1-5, with D maybe TRBD1 (5 bases). The CDR3 length is 14 residues. Germline V CDR1 and CDR2: SGDLS, YYNGEE. The ends were cut back, 2 bases at V and 2 bases at J, with 8 bases in the middle. The CDR3 spells CASSVGQGNQPQHF. As DNA, the CDR3 is TGTGCCAGCAGCGTGGGGCAAGGCAATCAGCCCCAGCATTTT.

The chain joins TRBV7-3 to TRBJ1-1, with unresolved D. Trimming took 0 bases from V and 1 from J, leaving 6 bases between them. Germline V lookup: CDR1 SGHTA, CDR2 FQGTGA. CDR3 size: 14 residues. For the CDR3, the DNA is TGTGCCAGCAGCTTAACTCGGTCGAACACTGAAGCTTTCTTT. The encoded protein is CASSLTRSNTEAFF. The full variable domain, its missing parts supplied by reference TRBV7-3 and TRBJ1-1, is GAGVSQTPSNKVTEKGKYVELRCDPISGHTALYWYRQSLGQGPEFLIYFQGTGAADDSGLPNDRFFAVRPEGSVSTLKIQRTERGDSAVYLCASSLTRSNTEAFFGQGTRLTVV.

The chain couples TRBV9 to TRBJ2-2; no definite D call. Trimming cost V 0 bases and J 2 bases, with 11 bases left between them. The V gene's germline CDR1 is SGDLS and CDR2 YYNGEE. The CDR3 has 16 amino acids. CDR3 in amino acids: CASSVVDTLNTGELFF. The CDR3 nucleotides are TGTGCCAGCAGCGTAGTAGACACCTTAAACACCGGGGAGCTGTTTTTT.

V and J are TRBV10-3 and TRBJ2-1, with a tentative D call TRBD1 (6 bases). In germline, CDR1 is ENHRY, CDR2 SYGVKD. V dropped 9 bases and J dropped 6 bases, with 12 bases sitting between them. The CDR3 extends over 12 amino acids. As DNA, the CDR3 is TGTGCCATTCGGGACACCGGCAATGAGCAGTTCTTC. It translates to CAIRDTGNEQFF.

This chain links TRBV2 with TRBJ2-1; D gene ambiguous. CDR3 length equals 14 residues. Trimming took 0 bases from V and 4 from J, leaving 7 bases between them. Germline values: CDR1 SNHLY, CDR2 FYNNEI. CDR3 coding DNA: TGTGCCAGCAGTGAAGCTCCTGAGTACAATGAGCAGTTCTTC. Translation: CASSEAPEYNEQFF.

V gene TRBV6-2 or TRBV6-3 combines with J gene TRBJ2-1, with D perhaps matching TRBD2 (5 bases). V was trimmed by 0 bases and J by 7 bases, leaving 10 bases between them. The CDR3 is 14 amino acids. Germline CDR1 MNHEY, CDR2 SVGEGT. CDR3 loop: CASSYSGLNNEQFF. CDR3 DNA: TGTGCCAGCAGTTACTCCGGACTTAATAATGAGCAGTTCTTC.

The V call is TRBV27, the J call TRBJ1-5; D remains unclear. The V and J ends lost 5 bases and 6 bases respectively, with 8 bases between them. CDR1 is MNHEY and CDR2 is SMNVEV in the germline V gene (reference sequence). This CDR3 has 12 amino acids. The CDR3 bases are TGTGCCAGCAGTCCTATTGGTCAGCCCCAGCATTTT. This encodes CASSPIGQPQHF.

This clone has only one observation. The rearrangement links TRBV6-1 to TRBJ1-1, with unresolved D. Trimming removed 2 bases at V and 4 bases at J, with 11 bases between. Germline values: CDR1 MNHNS, CDR2 SASEGT. The CDR3 loop spans 14 amino acids. CDR3 bases: TGTGCCAGCAGTGAATATCCCATGGCCACTGAAGCTTTCTTT. Protein: CASSEYPMATEAFF.

V is TRBV5-8 and J is TRBJ1-5; 9 nucleotides line up with TRBD1. The CDR3 is 15 amino acids. The germline V gene encodes CDR1 SGHTS and CDR2 YDEGEE. V trimming: 4 bases; J trimming: 6 bases; junction bases outside the gene matches: 8. CDR3 amino acids: CASSRTGVHGQPQHF. CDR3 nucleotide sequence: TGTGCCAGCAGCAGGACAGGGGTTCACGGTCAGCCCCAGCATTTT.